Listed below are T cell receptor beta chains from one sample, sequenced in a study of blood T cell repertoires in COVID-19. Measured with immunoSEQ multiplex PCR; TCRdb has only the in-frame clones, and not every one. The table shows more than 200,000 clones, with 85% to 90% occurring only once. The specimen was peripheral blood. The source of these receptors is a man aged 80 or over with acute or convalescent COVID-19. CDR3s include the opening cysteine and the closing phenylalanine or tryptophan.

TRBV7-2,TRBJ2-2,CASSSWTSGSPGELFF
TRBV10-3,TRBJ1-6,CAISAGDSPLHF
TRBV18,TRBJ2-7,CASSPLSGSYEQYF
TRBV19,TRBJ2-3,CASGMQGSDTQYF
TRBV7-2,TRBJ2-7,CASSLGLGQGLYEQYF
TRBV29-1,TRBJ1-4,CSVPGQSNEKLFF
TRBV5-1,TRBJ2-3,CASSLLAGATDTQYF
TRBV7-2,TRBJ2-5,CASSLAGQISETQYF
TRBV5-6,TRBJ1-3,CASSHRNRQGRPGNTIYF
TRBV5-6,TRBJ1-6,CASSFADRAIGSPLHF
TRBV5-6,TRBJ1-2,CASSSNFRNYGYTF
TRBV19,TRBJ2-1,CASSFTGASGSNEQFF
TRBV7-3,TRBJ2-1,CASSQSPRASGYNEQFF
TRBV27,TRBJ2-3,CASSSLLTDTQYF
TRBV5-6,TRBJ2-3,CASSLAAGVFTDTQYF
TRBV18,TRBJ2-7,CASSPTGTASYEQYF
TRBV28,TRBJ1-1,CASGTRGRNTEAFF
TRBV6-5,TRBJ2-1,CASSYSTSGVEQFF
TRBV7-2,TRBJ1-5,CASSKTGKNQPQHF
TRBV29-1,TRBJ1-1,CSVDPGDGAFF
TRBV2,TRBJ1-1,CASKPGTTMNTEAFF
TRBV5-1,TRBJ2-1,CASSMGLAGGPSNEQFF
TRBV6-5,TRBJ2-7,CASTLRAGGQGEQYF
TRBV5-1,TRBJ2-5,CASSFGGQETQYF
TRBV15,TRBJ2-7,CATSRPGTGPYEQYF
TRBV19,TRBJ2-5,CASSTGQGWGTQYF